Presented here are 17 T cell receptor beta chains from one specimen sequenced in a study of graft-versus-host responses after intestinal transplantation. Assay: immunoSEQ multiplex PCR; the TCRdb copy retains only in-frame clones and omits some. This table has roughly 70,000 clones, roughly 90% appearing once. This material consisted of bone marrow, taken 700 to 850 days after intestinal transplantation. The receptors stem from a human patient who received an intestinal transplant, so some T cells may come from the graft donor.

This chain uses TRBV2 with TRBJ1-1; D not resolved. This CDR3 is 9 amino acids long. Germline assignment: CDR1 SNHLY and CDR2 FYNNEI. V was trimmed by 8 bases and J by 10 bases, leaving 8 bases between them. The CDR3 DNA sequence: TGTGCCAGCCGTATGGGAGCTTTCTTT. Translated: CASRMGAFF.

The genes are TRBV2 and TRBJ1-5; TRBD1 matches at 8 bases. The CDR3 sequence is 14 residues long. The V segment lost 6 bases and the J segment 9 bases; nucleotides outside the gene matches: 10. CDR1 and CDR2 (germline): SNHLY, FYNNEI. CDR3 DNA sequence: TGTGCCAGCAGGAAAGGACAGGGCTGGCGGCCCCAGCATTTT. It codes for CASRKGQGWRPQHF.

The rearrangement uses TRBV14 and TRBJ2-1; the match to TRBD2 covers 11 bases. V gave up 3 bases and J gave up 7 bases; unmatched junction bases: 11. Germline CDR1 and CDR2: SGHDN and FVKESK. The CDR3 runs to 17 residues. The CDR3 reads CASSQRLAGRRGNEQFF. The CDR3 coding sequence is TGTGCCAGCAGCCAGCGACTAGCGGGACGAAGGGGGAATGAGCAGTTCTTC. Drawing the rest from reference TRBV14 and TRBJ2-1, the complete variable domain is EAGVTQFPSHSVIEKGQTVTLRCDPISGHDNLYWYRRVMGKEIKFLLHFVKESKQDESGMPNNRFLAERTGGTYSTLKVQPAELEDSGVYFCASSQRLAGRRGNEQFFGPGTRLTVL.

CDR3 in amino acids: CAIGGTGVGTEAFF. The CDR3 DNA is TGTGCCATCGGCGGGACAGGGGTGGGCACTGAAGCTTTCTTT. The V gene is TRBV10-3, the J gene TRBJ1-1, with 10 bases fitting TRBD1. V lost 8 bases, J lost 4 bases, and 7 bases stayed unmatched. CDR1 ENHRY and CDR2 SYGVKD come from the germline V gene. The CDR3 loop spans 14 amino acids.

This rearrangement joins TRBV29-1 to TRBJ1-2; 7 bases match TRBD1. Looked up from germline, CDR1 is SQVTM and CDR2 is ANQGSEA. V gave up 6 bases and J gave up 4 bases; unmatched junction bases: 14. CDR3 length equals 15 residues. The chain's CDR3 is CSVGGQGEYFYGYTF. CDR3 nucleotide sequence: TGCAGCGTCGGAGGGCAGGGGGAATATTTCTATGGCTACACCTTC.

The chain has TRBV7-9 and TRBJ1-1; the match to TRBD1 covers 7 bases. Trimming removed 4 bases from V and 9 bases from J; junction bases left unmatched: 11. The CDR3 is made up of 14 amino acids. Germline CDR1 reads SEHNR; CDR2 reads FQNEAQ (reference sequence). The CDR3 DNA is TGTGCCAGCAGCTCGCAGACAGGGCAAGGGCAAGCTTTCTTT. It is translated as CASSSQTGQGQAFF.

The rearrangement uses TRBV11-3 and TRBJ2-1; 7 bases align to TRBD1. CDR1 is SGHNT and CDR2 is YENEEA in the germline V gene. This CDR3 contains 17 residues. J gave up 6 bases and V 5 bases, and 16 bases lay outside the gene matches. The CDR3: CASSPTTGQAGFNEQFF. The CDR3 region has the DNA TGTGCCAGCAGCCCAACCACAGGACAGGCTGGGTTCAATGAGCAGTTCTTC.

The chain is built from TRBV14 and TRBJ2-1, with D possibly TRBD1 on 6 matching bases. The ends were cut back, 3 bases at V and 3 bases at J, with 15 bases in the middle. The CDR3 is 16 amino acids. Germline CDR1 and CDR2: SGHDN and FVKESK. The chain's CDR3 is CASSQLQGFFYNEQFF. The CDR3 region has the DNA TGTGCCAGCAGCCAGCTACAGGGATTCTTCTACAATGAGCAGTTCTTC.

The chain is built from TRBV7-9 and TRBJ1-1; tentative D call: TRBD1 (5 bases). The CDR3 sequence is 14 residues long. Germline-derived CDR1 and CDR2 are SEHNR and FQNEAQ (reference sequence). Trimming took off 4 bases at V and 8 bases at J, with 17 bases between the two ends. The chain's CDR3 is CASSSPREQGEAFF. The CDR3 nucleotides are TGTGCCAGCAGCTCTCCCAGGGAGCAGGGAGAAGCTTTCTTT.

The chain couples TRBV2 to TRBJ2-1, with D perhaps matching TRBD2 (5 bases). V was pared by 6 bases and J by 6 bases, with 18 bases between. Per the germline V gene, CDR1 is SNHLY and CDR2 is FYNNEI. The CDR3 spans 15 residues. CDR3 amino acids: CASRATSQFVNEQFF. The CDR3 DNA follows: TGTGCCAGCAGAGCTACTAGTCAGTTTGTCAATGAGCAGTTCTTC.

The V call is TRBV18, the J call TRBJ2-6; D tentatively reads TRBD1 or TRBD2 (5 bases each). The CDR3 is 18 amino acids. Germline CDR1 reads KGHSH; CDR2 reads LQKENI. V gave up 6 bases and J gave up 3 bases, with 21 bases separating them. CDR3 sequence reads: CASSPTRGLKDGANVLTF. The CDR3 DNA sequence: TGTGCCAGCTCTCCTACCCGGGGCCTAAAGGATGGGGCCAACGTCCTGACTTTC. Combining the CDR3 with reference TRBV18 and TRBJ2-6 gives the whole variable domain NAGVMQNPRHLVRRRGQEARLRCSPMKGHSHVYWYRQLPEEGLKFMVYLQKENIIDESGMPKERFSAEFPKEGPSILRIQQVVRGDSAAYFCASSPTRGLKDGANVLTFGAGSRLTVL.

The V call is TRBV29-1, the J call TRBJ2-1; 8 bases line up with TRBD1. CDR1 is SQVTM and CDR2 is ANQGSEA in the germline V gene. V trimming: 3 bases; J trimming: 7 bases; junction bases outside the gene matches: 11. CDR3 length equals 15 residues. The CDR3 reads CSVEGSRTGWNEQFF. DNA for the CDR3: TGCAGCGTTGAGGGATCAAGGACAGGGTGGAATGAGCAGTTCTTC.

The J gene is TRBJ2-1, the V gene TRBV28; 11 positions match TRBD2. The germline V gene encodes CDR1 MDHEN and CDR2 SYDVKM. Germline trimming cut 4 bases from V and 6 bases from J; bases unmatched to any gene: 8. The CDR3 totals 16 residues. The CDR3 is CASSSNSGRGGNEQFF. The DNA of the CDR3 is TGTGCCAGCAGTTCCAATAGCGGGAGGGGGGGCAATGAGCAGTTCTTC. The full variable domain, rest sourced from reference TRBV28 and TRBJ2-1, is DVKVTQSSRYLVKRTGEKVFLECVQDMDHENMFWYRQDPGLGLRLIYFSYDVKMKEKGDIPEGYSVSREKKERFSLILESASTNQTSMYLCASSSNSGRGGNEQFFGPGTRLTVL.

This clone appeared a single time. The chain couples TRBV10-3 to TRBJ2-5; TRBD2 aligns across 7 bases. Trimming at V came to 3 bases and at J to 4 bases, leaving 5 bases not matched to a gene. This CDR3 comprises 14 residues. Per germline, CDR1 ENHRY and CDR2 SYGVKD. The CDR3 region is CAISDSERGETQYF. The CDR3 DNA reads as TGTGCCATCAGTGACAGTGAGCGGGGAGAGACCCAGTACTTC.

The gene calls are TRBV6-5 and TRBJ2-7; D remains unclear. Germline CDR1 is MNHEY and CDR2 is SVGAGI. With 6 bases removed from V and 2 bases from J, the gap between germline ends came to 5 bases. The CDR3 consists of 11 residues. CDR3 nucleotides: TGTGCCAGCAGCCGCACCTACGAGCAGTACTTC. Translating gives CASSRTYEQYF.

The CDR3, as DNA: TGTGCCAGCTCACCGACGGGAGACGAGCAGTACTTC. Translating gives CASSPTGDEQYF. The chain links TRBV18 to TRBJ2-7; tentatively, D is TRBD2 (6 bases). From germline, CDR1 is KGHSH and CDR2 LQKENI. Trimming shortened V by 3 bases and J by 5 bases, and 8 bases separated the two germline ends. CDR3 length equals 12 residues.

The chain joins TRBV9 to TRBJ2-1, with TRBD2 identical over 8 bases. Losses at the gene ends were 3 bases for V and 7 bases for J; bases not matched to a gene: 12. CDR1 is SGDLS, CDR2 YYNGEE, per germline. The CDR3 totals 16 residues. CDR3 sequence reads: CASSDTPGTSINEQFF. The CDR3 region has the DNA TGTGCCAGCAGCGATACGCCCGGGACTAGTATAAATGAGCAGTTCTTC.